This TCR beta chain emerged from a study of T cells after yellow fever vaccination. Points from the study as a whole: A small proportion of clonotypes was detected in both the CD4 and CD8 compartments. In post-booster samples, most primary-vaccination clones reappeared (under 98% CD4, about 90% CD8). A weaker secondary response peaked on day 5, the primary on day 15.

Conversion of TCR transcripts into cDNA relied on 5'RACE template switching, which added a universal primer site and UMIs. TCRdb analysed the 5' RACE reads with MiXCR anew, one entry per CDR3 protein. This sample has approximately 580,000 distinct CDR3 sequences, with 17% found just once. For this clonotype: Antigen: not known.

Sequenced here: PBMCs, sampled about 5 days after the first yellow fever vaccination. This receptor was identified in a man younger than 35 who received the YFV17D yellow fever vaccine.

For the CDR3, the DNA is TGTGCCAGCAGTGAACAGCGGGGCGGCGGTGAGCAGTTCTTC. Translation gives CASSEQRGGGEQFF. The chain joins TRBV2 to TRBJ2-1; 7 nucleotides agree with TRBD2. J was trimmed by 9 bases and V by 2 bases; bases with no gene match: 7. Germline V lookup: CDR1 SNHLY, CDR2 FYNNEI. The CDR3 loop spans 14 amino acids.